The sequence of this T cell receptor (beta chain) was determined in a study of blood T cell repertoires in COVID-19. Methods used by the authors: Estimates of nucleated cell counts were drawn from the amplification of reference gene primers. TCRdb's table, derived via immunoSEQ multiplex PCR, lists solely in-frame clones and lacks some. V and J calls plus clone size are reproduced from that table; the DNA served to infer D and trimming. The profile covers about 150,000 clones, with more than 75% appearing a single time and roughly 15% taken by the ten largest. V was cut by 8 bases and J by 0 bases, with 7 bases left in between. The CDR3 totals 12 residues. The germline V gene encodes CDR1 KGHSH and CDR2 LQKENI.

The sample consisted of peripheral blood. The V and J genes are TRBV18 and TRBJ1-1; D is uncertain. The sequence was collected from a human donor with acute or convalescent COVID-19. The donor label of this sample is uncertain. The chain's CDR3 is CASALLNTEAFF. The CDR3 region has the DNA TGTGCCAGCGCACTCTTGAACACTGAAGCTTTCTTT.